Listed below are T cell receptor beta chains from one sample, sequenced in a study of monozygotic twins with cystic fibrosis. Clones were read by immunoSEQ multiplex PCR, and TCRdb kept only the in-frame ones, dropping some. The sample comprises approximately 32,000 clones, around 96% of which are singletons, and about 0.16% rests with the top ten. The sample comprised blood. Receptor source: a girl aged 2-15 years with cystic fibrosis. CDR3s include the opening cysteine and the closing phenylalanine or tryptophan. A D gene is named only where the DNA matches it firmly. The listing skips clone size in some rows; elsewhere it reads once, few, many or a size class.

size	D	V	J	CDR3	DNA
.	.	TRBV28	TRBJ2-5	CASSLGGAETQYF	TGTGCCAGCAGTTTAGGTGGCGCGGAGACCCAGTACTTC
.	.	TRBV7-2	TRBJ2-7	CASSQITGIGYEQYF	TGTGCCAGCAGCCAGATTACAGGGATCGGGTACGAGCAGTACTTC
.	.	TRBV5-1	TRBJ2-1	CASSLLGGEQFF	TGCGCCAGCAGCCTGCTGGGGGGTGAGCAGTTCTTC
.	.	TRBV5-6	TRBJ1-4	CASSSNRDVNEKLFF	TGTGCCAGCAGCTCCAACCGGGACGTTAATGAAAAACTGTTTTTT
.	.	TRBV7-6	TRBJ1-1	CASSSGPEAFF	TGTGCCAGCAGCTCAGGGCCAGAAGCTTTCTTT
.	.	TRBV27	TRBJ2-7	CAVQDTYEQYF	TGTGCCGTCCAGGACACCTACGAGCAGTACTTC
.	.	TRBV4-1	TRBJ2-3	CASSQPTAADTQYF	TGCGCCAGCAGCCAACCAACCGCAGCAGATACGCAGTATTTT
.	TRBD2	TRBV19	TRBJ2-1	CASSPGLADYNEQFF	TGTGCCAGTAGTCCGGGACTAGCGGACTACAATGAGCAGTTCTTC
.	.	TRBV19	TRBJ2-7	CASSLKEQYF	TGTGCCAGTAGCCTGAAGGAGCAGTACTTC
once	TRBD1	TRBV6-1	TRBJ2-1	CASSRQGFYNEQFF	TGTGCCAGCAGCCGACAGGGTTTCTACAATGAGCAGTTCTTC
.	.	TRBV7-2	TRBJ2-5	CASSSTPGQVETQYF	TGTGCCAGCAGCTCCACTCCAGGGCAAGTGGAGACCCAGTACTTC
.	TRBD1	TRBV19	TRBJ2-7	CASSKSGQGVNEQYF	TGTGCCAGTAGTAAATCAGGACAGGGGGTTAACGAGCAGTACTTC
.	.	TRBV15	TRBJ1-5	CATSRGRSGQPQHF	TGTGCCACCAGCAGGGGCAGATCTGGTCAGCCCCAGCATTTT
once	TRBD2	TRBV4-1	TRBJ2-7	CASSQAGTSATYEQYF	TGCGCCAGCAGCCAAGCAGGGACTAGCGCGACCTACGAGCAGTACTTC
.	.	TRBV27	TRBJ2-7	CASSFSSRTYEQYF	TGTGCCAGCAGTTTTTCGTCCAGGACCTACGAGCAGTACTTC
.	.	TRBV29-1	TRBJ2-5	CSFSGTEETQYF	TGCAGCTTTAGCGGGACAGAAGAGACCCAGTACTTC
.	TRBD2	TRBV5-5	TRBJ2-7	CASTAGGYEQYF	TGTGCCAGCACTGCGGGAGGCTACGAGCAGTACTTC
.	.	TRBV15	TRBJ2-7	CATSVRQGGDEQYF	TGTGCCACCAGCGTTAGACAGGGAGGAGACGAGCAGTACTTC
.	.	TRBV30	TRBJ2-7	CAWSNGIINEQYF	TGTGCCTGGAGTAACGGGATTATCAACGAGCAGTACTTC
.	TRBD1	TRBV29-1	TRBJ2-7	CSVSGTVTYEQYF	TGCAGCGTCTCCGGGACAGTGACCTACGAGCAGTACTTC
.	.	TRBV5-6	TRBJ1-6	CASLKWSYNSPLHF	TGTGCCAGCCTCAAATGGTCCTATAATTCACCCCTCCACTTT
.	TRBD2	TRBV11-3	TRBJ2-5	CASSSTSGPIETQYF	TGTGCCAGCAGCTCGACTAGCGGTCCCATCGAGACCCAGTACTTC
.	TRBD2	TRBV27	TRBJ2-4	CASSFPGVSGRFLEYF	TGTGCCAGCAGTTTCCCGGGGGTTAGCGGGAGATTTTTGGAGTACTTC
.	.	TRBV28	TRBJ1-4	CASASTREKLFF	TGTGCCAGCGCTTCAACCCGGGAAAAACTGTTTTTT
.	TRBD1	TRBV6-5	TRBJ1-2	CASSYGTGGIGYTF	TGTGCCAGCAGTTACGGGACAGGAGGGATTGGCTACACCTTC
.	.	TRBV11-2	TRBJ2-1	CASSSVLGATRSWSEQFF	TGTGCCAGCAGCTCGGTCCTGGGGGCGACTAGATCGTGGAGTGAGCAGTTCTTC
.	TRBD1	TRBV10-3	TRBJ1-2	CAISESGTGNGYTF	TGTGCCATCAGTGAGTCCGGGACAGGGAACGGCTACACCTTC
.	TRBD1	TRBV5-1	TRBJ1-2	CASSLYGQVEYGYTF	TGCGCCAGCAGCCTGTACGGACAGGTCGAATATGGCTACACCTTC
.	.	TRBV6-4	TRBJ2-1	CASSEFGGLLNEQFF	TGTGCCAGCAGTGAATTCGGGGGACTGCTCAATGAGCAGTTCTTC
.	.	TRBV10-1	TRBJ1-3	CASSDGTVRNTIYF	TGCGCCAGCAGTGACGGAACCGTAAGAAACACCATATATTTT
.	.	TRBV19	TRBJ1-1	CASSKETETEAFF	TGTGCCAGCTCGAAGGAAACAGAAACTGAAGCTTTCTTT
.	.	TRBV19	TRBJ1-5	CASSMGRGQPQHF	TGTGCCAGTAGTATGGGTAGAGGCCAGCCCCAGCATTTT
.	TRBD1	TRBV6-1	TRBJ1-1	CASSDTGVSEAFF	TGTGCCAGCAGTGACACAGGGGTTAGTGAAGCTTTCTTT
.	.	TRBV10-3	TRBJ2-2	CAISDPRAGGELFF	TGTGCCATCAGTGACCCCAGGGCCGGCGGGGAGCTGTTTTTT
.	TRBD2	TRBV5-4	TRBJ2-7	CASSWAAGEVSEQYF	TGTGCCAGCAGCTGGGCGGCGGGAGAAGTAAGCGAGCAGTACTTC
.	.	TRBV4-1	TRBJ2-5	CASSQEDRRETQYF	TGCGCCAGCAGCCAAGAGGATCGTAGGGAGACCCAGTACTTC
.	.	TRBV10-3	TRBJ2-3	CAISGKSPSDTQYF	TGTGCCATCAGTGGGAAGTCTCCCTCAGATACGCAGTATTTT
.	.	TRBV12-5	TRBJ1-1	CASGFGGWAEAFF	TGTGCTAGTGGTTTTGGGGGGTGGGCGGAAGCTTTCTTT
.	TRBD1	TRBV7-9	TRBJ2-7	CASRSGQSYEQYF	TGTGCCAGCAGATCGGGACAGTCCTACGAGCAGTACTTC
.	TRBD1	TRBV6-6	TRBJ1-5	CASSPGQHNQPQHF	TGTGCCAGCAGCCCGGGACAGCACAATCAGCCCCAGCATTTT
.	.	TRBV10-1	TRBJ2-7	CASSESTMGNPDEQYF	TGCGCCAGCAGTGAGTCGACCATGGGGAATCCGGACGAGCAGTACTTC
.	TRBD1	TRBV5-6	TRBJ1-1	CASSPKTGGYPLNTEAFF	TGTGCCAGCAGCCCAAAGACAGGGGGCTATCCCCTGAACACTGAAGCTTTCTTT
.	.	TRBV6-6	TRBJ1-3	CASSFSIESSGNTIYF	TGTGCCAGCAGTTTTTCCATAGAGAGCTCTGGAAACACCATATATTTT
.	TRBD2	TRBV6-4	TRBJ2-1	CASSQAGGRYNEQFF	TGTGCCAGCAGTCAAGCGGGAGGACGCTACAATGAGCAGTTCTTC
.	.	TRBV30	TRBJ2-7	CAVRLNRGEQYF	TGTGCCGTGCGCCTAAATCGAGGCGAGCAGTACTTC
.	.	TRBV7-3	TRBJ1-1	CASSDTGLNTEAFF	TGTGCCAGCAGCGATACGGGACTGAACACTGAAGCTTTCTTT
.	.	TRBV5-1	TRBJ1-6	CASSVGGELKSPLHF	TGCGCCAGCAGCGTAGGGGGTGAGCTAAAGTCACCCCTCCACTTT
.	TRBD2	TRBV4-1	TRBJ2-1	CASSGTGTSGSNEQFF	TGCGCCAGCAGCGGGACCGGGACTAGCGGGAGTAATGAGCAGTTCTTC